The sequence of this T cell receptor (beta chain) was determined in a study of response to subunit inactivated influenza vaccine. The CDR3 spans 14 residues. The junction had 3 bases not matched to a gene; V was cut back by 3 bases and J by 7 bases. The table lists this clonotype with many counts. TCRdb itself ran the RT-PCR reads through MiXCR, one entry per CDR3 protein. The data hold fewer than 700,000 distinct CDR3 sequences, with 10% to 15% observed a single time. Sequencing was performed on PBMCs from blood, taken roughly 6 weeks after vaccination. This TCR was sampled from a man aged 50 to 59 who received an inactivated influenza vaccine. This rearrangement joins TRBV12-3 or TRBV12-4 to TRBJ1-6, with 7 bases that match TRBD1. The CDR3, as DNA: TGTGCCAGCAGTTTCACAGGGGTGAATTCACCCCTCCACTTT. Residues: CASSFTGVNSPLHF.